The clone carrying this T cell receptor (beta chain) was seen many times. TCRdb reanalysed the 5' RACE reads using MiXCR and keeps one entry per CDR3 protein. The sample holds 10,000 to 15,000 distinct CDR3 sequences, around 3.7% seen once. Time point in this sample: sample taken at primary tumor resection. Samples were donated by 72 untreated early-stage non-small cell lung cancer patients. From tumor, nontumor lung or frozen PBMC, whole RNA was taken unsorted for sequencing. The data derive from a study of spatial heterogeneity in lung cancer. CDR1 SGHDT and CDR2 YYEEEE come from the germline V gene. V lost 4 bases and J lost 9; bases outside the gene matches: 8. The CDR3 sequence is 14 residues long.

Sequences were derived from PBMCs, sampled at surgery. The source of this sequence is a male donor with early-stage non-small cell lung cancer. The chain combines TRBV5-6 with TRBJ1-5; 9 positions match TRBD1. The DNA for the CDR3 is TGTGCCAGCAGCCGCCGACAGGGGGGTTGGCCCCAGCATTTT. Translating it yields CASSRRQGGWPQHF.